This T cell receptor (beta chain) appears in the sequencing data of a study of T cells in Graves' hyperthyroidism and ophthalmopathy. Diagnosis relied on clinical symptoms, serum thyroxine and TRAb, thyroid ultrasound and orbital computed tomography. Whole-study findings and limits: Most thyroid clonotypes expanded above 0.001 appeared in blood too.

As regards this clonotype: Its antigen is unidentified.

Germline CDR1 and CDR2: SGHDN and FVKESK. Trimming pared 4 bases from V and 0 bases from J, leaving 11 bases between. The CDR3 consists of 15 residues. Amplification of TCR beta CDR3 regions was performed using RNA transcripts as template. First-round RT-PCR with HTBI primers amplified the TCR CDR3 region. Via MiXCR, TCRdb re-called the multiplex PCR reads, giving one row per CDR3 protein. The data show 200,000 to 250,000 distinct CDR3 sequences, under 20% seen once. This chain links TRBV14 with TRBJ2-3, with D hard to call. Sequenced material: blood. The TCR comes from a man aged 50 to 60 with Graves' hyperthyroidism. CDR3 DNA: TGTGCCAGCAGCCCCTTGTCCCAGAGCACAGATACGCAGTATTTT. Amino acids: CASSPLSQSTDTQYF.